This entry lists 32 T cell receptor beta chains sequenced from one sample in a study of radiation and T cells in renal cell carcinoma. Time point noted: baseline pretreatment blood. Stated treatment: 15 Gy SBRT to primary tumor, nephrectomy 4 weeks later. Method: immunoSEQ multiplex PCR; TCRdb's copy keeps in-frame clones and lacks some. The repertoire has 120,000 to 150,000 clones, approximately 87% of them found once; the top ten carry roughly 23%. The sample was blood, taken from a patient whose treatment included radiotherapy and nephrectomy. These receptors were collected from a woman between 45 and 65 years old with renal cell carcinoma.

The rearrangement links TRBV7-8 to TRBJ2-2; tentative D call: TRBD2 (6 bases). With 4 bases removed from V and 5 bases from J, the gap between germline ends came to 8 bases. The CDR3 length is 13 residues. Per germline, CDR1 SGHVS and CDR2 FQNEAQ. Here the CDR3 reads CASSSAGTGELFF. As DNA, the CDR3 is TGTGCCAGCAGCTCCGCGGGGACCGGGGAGCTGTTTTTT.

The chain recombines TRBV19 with TRBJ1-2; D not resolved. Germline V gene lookup returns CDR1 LNHDA and CDR2 SQIVND (reference sequence). The CDR3 is made up of 15 amino acids. The V end was cut by 4 bases, the J end by 0 bases, with 12 bases between. Here the CDR3 reads CASSTLDGTNYGYTF. CDR3 in DNA: TGTGCCAGTAGTACTTTGGACGGCACTAACTATGGCTACACCTTC.

The chain combines TRBV4-1 with TRBJ2-7; D not certain. The CDR3 is 14 amino acids. Germline assignment: CDR1 MGHRA and CDR2 YSYEKL. Trimming left V 1 base short and J 2 bases short, with 9 bases between. The chain's CDR3 is CASSQGLETYEQYF. The CDR3 coding sequence is TGCGCCAGCAGCCAAGGCCTTGAGACCTACGAGCAGTACTTC.

The V call is TRBV19, the J call TRBJ2-2; 14 bases line up with TRBD2. Germline CDR1 and CDR2: LNHDA and SQIVND (reference sequence). The CDR3 loop spans 16 amino acids. The trim removed 8 bases at V and 8 bases at J, leaving 10 bases unmatched. The CDR3 here is CASSGGLAGETGELFF. For the CDR3, the DNA is TGTGCCAGTTCGGGGGGACTAGCGGGAGAGACAGGGGAGCTGTTTTTT.

The rearrangement uses TRBV10-1 and TRBJ2-3; 7 nucleotides line up with TRBD2. This CDR3 has 13 residues. J lost 5 bases, V lost 6 bases, and 5 bases had no gene match. Germline V gene lookup returns CDR1 WNHNN and CDR2 SYGVQD (reference sequence). DNA of the CDR3: TGCGCCAGCAGCCCGGGAGGTCTAGATACGCAGTATTTT. Translation gives CASSPGGLDTQYF.

V gene TRBV5-4 combines with J gene TRBJ2-1, with 8 bases lining up with TRBD2. This CDR3 is built from 14 residues. CDR1 and CDR2 from the germline V gene are SGHNT and YYREEE (reference sequence). Trimming removed 5 bases from V and 5 bases from J; junction bases left unmatched: 6. The CDR3 loop is CASSRGLADNEQFF. CDR3 coding DNA: TGTGCCAGCAGTCGTGGACTAGCCGACAATGAGCAGTTCTTC.

The gene calls are TRBV28 and TRBJ1-2; perhaps TRBD1 as D (5 bases). V lost 7 bases and J 8 bases, leaving 17 bases between the germline ends. The CDR3 is 13 amino acids. Looked up from germline, CDR1 is MDHEN and CDR2 is SYDVKM. The CDR3 sequence is CASIQDTARGYTF. CDR3 DNA: TGTGCCAGCATCCAGGACACGGCCCGCGGCTACACCTTC.

The J gene is TRBJ2-5, the V gene TRBV7-6, with 12 nucleotides matching TRBD2. The junction had 4 bases not matched to a gene; V was cut back by 1 base and J by 4 bases. Germline V CDR1 and CDR2: SGHVS, FNYEAQ. The CDR3 consists of 16 residues. CDR3: CASSLVGTSGLETQYF. The CDR3 nucleotides read TGTGCCAGCAGCTTAGTGGGGACTAGCGGGTTAGAGACCCAGTACTTC. The entire variable domain, with the rest obtained from reference TRBV7-6 and TRBJ2-5, is as follows: GAGVSQSPRYKVTKRGQDVALRCDPISGHVSLYWYRQALGQGPEFLTYFNYEAQQDKSGLPNDRFSAERPEGSISTLTIQRTEQRDSAMYRCASSLVGTSGLETQYFGPGTRLLVL.

V usage is TRBV5-1 and J usage is TRBJ2-2, with D maybe TRBD1 (5 bases). CDR3 length equals 16 residues. Germline V CDR1 and CDR2: SGHRS, YFSETQ. Deletions cut 1 base from V and 6 bases from J, with 16 bases between. The CDR3: CASSLFTRVDAGELFF. The CDR3 DNA is TGCGCCAGCAGCTTGTTCACCAGGGTGGATGCCGGGGAGCTGTTTTTT.

The chain joins TRBV7-9 to TRBJ1-4; no reliable D call. Trimming shortened V by 1 base and J by 2 bases, and 8 bases separated the two germline ends. Germline CDR1 and CDR2: SEHNR and FQNEAQ (reference sequence). This CDR3 is built from 15 residues. The CDR3 DNA follows: TGTGCCAGCAGCTTAGTCACGGGTACTAATGAAAAACTGTTTTTT. Translation gives CASSLVTGTNEKLFF. Full variable domain (rest looked up from reference TRBV7-9 and TRBJ1-4): DTGVSQNPRHKITKRGQNVTFRCDPISEHNRLYWYRQTLGQGPEFLTYFQNEAQLEKSRLLSDRFSAERPKGSFSTLEIQRTEQGDSAMYLCASSLVTGTNEKLFFGSGTQLSVL.

This chain links TRBV5-6 with TRBJ2-2, with 7 positions matching TRBD1. V gave up 4 bases and J gave up 5 bases; unmatched junction bases: 2. The CDR3 has 13 amino acids. The germline V gene has CDR1 SGHDT and CDR2 YYEEEE. CDR3 region: CASSIQGTGELFF. DNA for the CDR3: TGTGCCAGCAGCATACAGGGGACCGGGGAGCTGTTTTTT.

The chain combines TRBV5-8 with TRBJ1-5, with D possibly TRBD1 on 5 matching bases. The CDR3 runs 12 residues. The ends were cut back, 4 bases at V and 5 bases at J, with 7 bases in the middle. In germline, CDR1 is SGHTS, CDR2 YDEGEE. Here the CDR3 DNA reads TGTGCCAGCAGCCACAGGTATCAGCCCCAGCATTTT. It encodes CASSHRYQPQHF.

This clone was recorded once. The rearrangement uses TRBV5-5 and TRBJ1-4; 8 bases map to TRBD1. This CDR3 spans 14 amino acids. V lost 4 bases to trimming and J lost 8 bases; unmatched junction nucleotides: 7. From germline, CDR1 is SGHKS and CDR2 YYEKEE (reference sequence). The CDR3 DNA reads TGTGCCAGCAGCCCCCCAGGGGGCAGGGAAAAACTGTTTTTT. It codes for CASSPPGGREKLFF. Drawing the rest from reference TRBV5-5 and TRBJ1-4, the complete variable domain is DAGVTQSPTHLIKTRGQQVTLRCSPISGHKSVSWYQQVLGQGPQFIFQYYEKEERGRGNFPDRFSARQFPNYSSELNVNALLLGDSALYLCASSPPGGREKLFFGSGTQLSVL.

J is TRBJ2-7 and V is TRBV7-6; D not certain. This CDR3 has 14 amino acids. The germline CDR1 and CDR2 sequences are SGHVS and FNYEAQ. The ends were cut back, 5 bases at V and 3 bases at J, with 14 bases in the middle. This CDR3 reads CASSPPGAYYEQYF. DNA of the CDR3: TGTGCCAGCAGCCCCCCAGGAGCATACTACGAGCAGTACTTC.

The J gene is TRBJ2-7, the V gene TRBV7-9; 7 bases match TRBD2. The V and J ends lost 2 bases and 4 bases, in that order; junction bases with no gene match: 11. The CDR3 spans 16 residues. The germline CDR1 and CDR2 sequences are SEHNR and FQNEAQ (reference sequence). The CDR3 here is CASSLLSRGGDYEQYF. CDR3 bases: TGTGCCAGCAGCTTACTGTCCCGGGGAGGGGATTACGAGCAGTACTTC.

The chain is built from TRBV28 and TRBJ2-6; possibly TRBD1 for D (5 bases). CDR1 is MDHEN and CDR2 is SYDVKM in the germline V gene. This CDR3 contains 15 residues. Trimming pared 6 bases from V and 3 bases from J, leaving 12 bases between. CDR3 in amino acids: CASRSGQIGANVLTF. In DNA form, the CDR3 reads TGTGCCAGCAGGTCCGGACAAATTGGGGCCAACGTCCTGACTTTC. Combining the CDR3 with reference TRBV28 and TRBJ2-6 gives the whole variable domain DVKVTQSSRYLVKRTGEKVFLECVQDMDHENMFWYRQDPGLGLRLIYFSYDVKMKEKGDIPEGYSVSREKKERFSLILESASTNQTSMYLCASRSGQIGANVLTFGAGSRLTVL.

The genes are TRBV25-1 and TRBJ1-2; D unresolved. With 2 bases removed from V and 8 bases from J, the gap between germline ends came to 12 bases. CDR1 is MGHDK and CDR2 is SYGVNS in the germline V gene. This CDR3 spans 13 amino acids. CDR3 protein: CASSEVPARGYTF. CDR3 coding DNA: TGTGCCAGCAGTGAAGTTCCTGCTAGGGGCTACACCTTC.

V gene TRBV10-3 combines with J gene TRBJ2-5; 10 bases fit TRBD2. Trimming removed 4 bases from V and 1 base from J; junction bases left unmatched: 3. Germline V lookup: CDR1 ENHRY, CDR2 SYGVKD. The CDR3 totals 15 residues. DNA for the CDR3: TGTGCCATCAGTGTAACTAGCGGGGTCCAAGAGACCCAGTACTTC. Its translation: CAISVTSGVQETQYF.

The V gene is TRBV11-2, the J gene TRBJ2-7; 13 nucleotides match TRBD2. With 4 bases clipped from V and 11 bases from J, the junction kept 8 bases outside the gene matches. The V gene's germline CDR1 is SGHAT and CDR2 FQNNGV. The CDR3 is 14 amino acids. CDR3 DNA: TGTGCCAGCAGCTCCGGACTAGCGGGGGCCCCCGAGTACTTC. Encoded protein: CASSSGLAGAPEYF.

The chain employs TRBV20-1 and TRBJ2-3, with D unresolved. CDR3 length: 11 residues. Deletions cut 0 bases from V and 10 bases from J, with 8 bases between. From germline, CDR1 is DFQATT and CDR2 SNEGSKA (reference sequence). DNA for the CDR3: TGCAGTGCTAGAGATCTCCTTGCGCAGTATTTT. This sequence encodes CSARDLLAQYF.

The chain uses TRBV10-3 and TRBJ2-3, with 8 bases matching TRBD2. Germline assignment: CDR1 ENHRY and CDR2 SYGVKD. V lost 7 bases to trimming and J lost 2 bases; unmatched junction nucleotides: 5. The CDR3 runs to 14 residues. As DNA, the CDR3 is TGTGCCATCAATGCGGGGGGTTCCACAGATACGCAGTATTTT. This gives the protein CAINAGGSTDTQYF.

This clone was counted between two and nine times. This chain uses TRBV18 with TRBJ2-5, with D maybe TRBD1 (6 bases). Trimming removed 9 bases from V and 5 bases from J, with 7 bases in between. Germline lookup yields CDR1 KGHSH and CDR2 LQKENI. The CDR3 loop spans 10 amino acids. CDR3 bases: TGTGCCAGTAGGGGGGAGACCCAGTACTTC. Amino acid sequence: CASRGETQYF.

The rearrangement links TRBV20-1 to TRBJ1-1; unclear D gene. There are 11 residues in the CDR3. Germline CDR1 reads DFQATT; CDR2 reads SNEGSKA (reference sequence). The V end lost 2 bases, the J end lost 7 bases, and 8 bases lay between the germline ends. CDR3 region: CSARQSNEAFF. DNA of the CDR3: TGCAGTGCTAGACAATCAAATGAAGCTTTCTTT.

V usage is TRBV6-5 and J usage is TRBJ1-1; 11 bases are shared with TRBD1. Germline V CDR1 and CDR2: MNHEY, SVGAGI. There are 14 residues in the CDR3. Germline trimming cut 10 bases from V and 11 bases from J; bases unmatched to any gene: 15. The CDR3: CATNARGTGGRAFF. For the CDR3, the DNA is TGTGCCACCAACGCGCGGGGGACAGGGGGTCGTGCTTTCTTT.

This clone was counted at least ten times. The genes are TRBV28 and TRBJ2-7, with 8 bases lining up with TRBD1. Germline V gene sequence: CDR1 MDHEN, CDR2 SYDVKM. Unmatched junction bases numbered 8, after V lost 5 bases and J lost 5 bases. This CDR3 is built from 14 residues. In nucleotides, the CDR3 is TGTGCCAGCAGTAATCCGTCGGACAGGGACGAGCAGTACTTC. The encoded protein is CASSNPSDRDEQYF.

The V call is TRBV18, the J call TRBJ1-4; 9 bases are shared with TRBD1. J lost 5 bases, V lost 5 bases, and 18 bases had no gene match. The CDR3 consists of 19 residues. The germline V gene encodes CDR1 KGHSH and CDR2 LQKENI. DNA for the CDR3: TGTGCCAGCTCATCCACACTGGGACAGGGAAGAACCCAGAATGAAAAACTGTTTTTT. Protein: CASSSTLGQGRTQNEKLFF.

The rearrangement links TRBV30 to TRBJ2-5; a possible D gene is TRBD1 (6 bases). Germline V gene lookup returns CDR1 GTSNPN and CDR2 SVGIG (reference sequence). V was pared by 0 bases and J by 6 bases, with 11 bases between. This CDR3 comprises 13 residues. This CDR3 is CAWSVARGQTQYF. In nucleotides, the CDR3 is TGTGCCTGGAGTGTAGCCAGGGGACAGACCCAGTACTTC.

The genes are TRBV28 and TRBJ2-7; TRBD1 agrees at 10 bases. CDR1 and CDR2 from the germline V gene are MDHEN and SYDVKM. With V trimmed by 6 bases and J by 5 bases, 4 bases remained unmatched. This CDR3 has 13 amino acids. The CDR3 region is CASRLTGGDEQYF. The CDR3 DNA is TGTGCCAGCAGGTTGACAGGGGGCGACGAGCAGTACTTC.

The chain has TRBV5-1 and TRBJ1-1; 7 nucleotides line up with TRBD1. Germline V lookup: CDR1 SGHRS, CDR2 YFSETQ. This CDR3 is built from 16 residues. The V and J ends lost 4 bases and 9 bases, in that order; junction bases with no gene match: 18. CDR3 in DNA: TGCGCCAGCAGCAAAAACCCTCCGGGACAGAAAGACCAAGCTTTCTTT. It is translated as CASSKNPPGQKDQAFF.

The chain links TRBV15 to TRBJ1-5; no clear D gene. Trimming took 2 bases from V and 3 from J, leaving 8 bases between them. Per germline, CDR1 LNHNV and CDR2 YYDKDF (reference sequence). CDR3 size: 14 residues. This CDR3 reads CATSRRGTNQPQHF. In DNA, the CDR3 is TGTGCCACCAGCAGACGCGGAACCAATCAGCCCCAGCATTTT.

Of note for this clone: Within the sample, other DNA sequences also encode this same CDR3. The CDR3 region is CASSLVAGEQYF. CDR3 DNA sequence: TGCGCCAGCAGCTTGGTTGCGGGAGAGCAGTACTTC. The chain has TRBV5-1 and TRBJ2-7; the D gene is possibly TRBD2 (6 bases). The V end was cut by 0 bases, the J end by 7 bases, with 8 bases between. There are 12 residues in the CDR3. Germline V CDR1 and CDR2: SGHRS, YFSETQ.

The CDR3 DNA sequence: TGCGCCAGCAGCTTTGACATTCCTACAAGGAATGAGCAGTTCTTC. Encoded protein: CASSFDIPTRNEQFF. The chain joins TRBV5-1 to TRBJ2-1; D uncertain. The CDR3 sequence is 15 residues long. The V gene lost 2 bases and the J gene lost 7 bases, with 16 bases spanning the gap. The germline V gene encodes CDR1 SGHRS and CDR2 YFSETQ.